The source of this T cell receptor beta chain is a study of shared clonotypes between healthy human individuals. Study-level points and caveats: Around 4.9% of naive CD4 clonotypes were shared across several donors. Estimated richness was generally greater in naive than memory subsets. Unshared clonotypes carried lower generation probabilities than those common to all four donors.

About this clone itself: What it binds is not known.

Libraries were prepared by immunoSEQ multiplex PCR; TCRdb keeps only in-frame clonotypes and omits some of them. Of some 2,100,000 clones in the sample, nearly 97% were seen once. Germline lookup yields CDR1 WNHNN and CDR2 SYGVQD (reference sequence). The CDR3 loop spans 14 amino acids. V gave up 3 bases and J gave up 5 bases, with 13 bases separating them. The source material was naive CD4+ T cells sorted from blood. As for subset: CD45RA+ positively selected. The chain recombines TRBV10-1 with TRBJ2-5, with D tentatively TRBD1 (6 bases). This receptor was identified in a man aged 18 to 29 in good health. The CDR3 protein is CASSEAGAGETQYF. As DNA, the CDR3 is TGCGCCAGCAGTGAAGCAGGGGCTGGGGAGACCCAGTACTTC.